This T cell receptor beta chain was captured by sequencing in a study of T cell responses to AZD1222 COVID-19 vaccine. Study-wide points: Among AZD1222 vaccinees, only six or seven were seropositive at baseline. Females made up more of the donors, who were largely white British, and clonal diversity may have come out too low. Reports say nearly half of spike-specific TCRs go after unmutated variant regions. Vaccination with two AZD1222 doses was followed by a rise in Spike-specific TCR breadth and depth.

The CDR3 loop spans 15 amino acids. Per germline, CDR1 MRHNA and CDR2 SNTAGT. V was clipped by 3 bases and J by 2 bases, with 12 bases between them. The repertoire was sequenced with immunoSEQ multiplex PCR; TCRdb's copy has only in-frame clones and lacks some. The sample has 170,000 or so clones, approximately 90% seen once. A word on this clone: Its antigen is still unknown.

The specimen was peripheral blood, collected on day 0 of AZD1222 vaccination. The V call is TRBV6-4, the J call TRBJ2-3; perhaps TRBD2 as D (6 bases). This clonotype was obtained from an adult in good health. This CDR3 reads CASSESAGTTDTQYF. The CDR3 DNA is TGTGCCAGCAGTGAATCGGCGGGGACCACAGATACGCAGTATTTT.